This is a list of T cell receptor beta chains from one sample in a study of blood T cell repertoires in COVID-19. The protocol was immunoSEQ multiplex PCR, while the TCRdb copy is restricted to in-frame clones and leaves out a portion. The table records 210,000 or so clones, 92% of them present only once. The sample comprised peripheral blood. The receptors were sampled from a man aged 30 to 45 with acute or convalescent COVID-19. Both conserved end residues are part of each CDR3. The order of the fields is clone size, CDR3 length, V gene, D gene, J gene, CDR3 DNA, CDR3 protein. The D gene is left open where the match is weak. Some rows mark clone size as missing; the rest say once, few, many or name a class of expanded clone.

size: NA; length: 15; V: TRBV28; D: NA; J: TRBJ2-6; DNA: TGTGCCAGCAGTGGACGGGGGTCAGGGGCCAACGTCCTGACTTTC; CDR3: CASSGRGSGANVLTF
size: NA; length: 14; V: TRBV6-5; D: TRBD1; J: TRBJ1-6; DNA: TGTGCCAGCAGACGGGACAGGGCCCGTTCACCCCTCCACTTT; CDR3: CASRRDRARSPLHF
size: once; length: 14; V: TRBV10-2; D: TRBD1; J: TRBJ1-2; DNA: TGCGCCAGCAGTGAGGACAGGGCCAGATGGGGCTACACCTTC; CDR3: CASSEDRARWGYTF
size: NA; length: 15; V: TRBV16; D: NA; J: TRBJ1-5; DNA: TGTGCCAGCAGCCTCAGTCTGGAGGGAAATCAGCCCCAGCATTTT; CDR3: CASSLSLEGNQPQHF
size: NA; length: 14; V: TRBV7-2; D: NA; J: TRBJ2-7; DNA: TGTGCCAGCAGCTCGGACACCAGCTCCTACGAGCAGTACTTC; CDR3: CASSSDTSSYEQYF
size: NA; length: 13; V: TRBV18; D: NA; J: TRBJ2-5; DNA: TGTGCCAGCTCTCCCCGAGAGAGGGAGACCCAGTACTTC; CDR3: CASSPRERETQYF
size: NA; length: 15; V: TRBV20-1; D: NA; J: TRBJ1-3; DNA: TGCAGTGCTAGTCCGGGGGGCGCGTATGGAAACACCATATATTTT; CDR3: CSASPGGAYGNTIYF
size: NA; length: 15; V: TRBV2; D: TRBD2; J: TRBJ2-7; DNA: TGTGCCAGCAGTGAGGGGGGGGTCGCGTCCTACGAGCAGTACTTC; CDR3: CASSEGGVASYEQYF
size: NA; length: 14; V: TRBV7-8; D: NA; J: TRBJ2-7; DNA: TGTGCCAGCAGCTTAAACCAGCAGGCCTACGAGCAGTACTTC; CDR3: CASSLNQQAYEQYF
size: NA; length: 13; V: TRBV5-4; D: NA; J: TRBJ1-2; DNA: TGTGCCAGCAGCTTGAACTCCGACTATGGCTACACCTTC; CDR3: CASSLNSDYGYTF
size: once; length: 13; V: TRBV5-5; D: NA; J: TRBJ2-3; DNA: TGTGCCAGCAGCTTGGCAGGGGCAGATACGCAGTATTTT; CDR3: CASSLAGADTQYF
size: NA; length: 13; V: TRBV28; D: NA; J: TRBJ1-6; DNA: TGTGCCAGCAGTCCGTCGCGGAGGTCCCTCTTCCACTTT; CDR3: CASSPSRRSLFHF
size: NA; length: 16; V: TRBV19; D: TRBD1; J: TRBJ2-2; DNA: TGTGCCAGTACTACACGGCGGGACAGGGGGACCGGGGAGCTGTTTTTT; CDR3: CASTTRRDRGTGELFF
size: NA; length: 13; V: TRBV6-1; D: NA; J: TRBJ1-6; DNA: TGTGCCAGCAGTGACAAACATCGTTCACCCCTCCACTTT; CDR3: CASSDKHRSPLHF
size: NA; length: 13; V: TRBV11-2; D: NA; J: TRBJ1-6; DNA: TGTGCCAGCAGAATTTTTCGGGGTTGGCCCCTCCACTTT; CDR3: CASRIFRGWPLHF
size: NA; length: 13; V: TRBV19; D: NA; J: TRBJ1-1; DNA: TGTGCCAGTAGTAAGGGGAGGGGGACTGAAGCTTTCTTT; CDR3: CASSKGRGTEAFF
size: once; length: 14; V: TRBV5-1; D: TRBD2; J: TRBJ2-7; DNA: TGCGCCAGCAGTCTAGCGGGCCGCACTAACGAGCAGTACTTC; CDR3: CASSLAGRTNEQYF
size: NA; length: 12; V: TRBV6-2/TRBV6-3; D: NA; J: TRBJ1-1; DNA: TGTGCCAGCAGCGCCCTCGGGACTGAAGCTTTCTTT; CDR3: CASSALGTEAFF
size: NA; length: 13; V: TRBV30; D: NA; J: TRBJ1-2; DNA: TGTGCCTGGAGTGTACCGGAGGTGTATGGCTACACCTTC; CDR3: CAWSVPEVYGYTF
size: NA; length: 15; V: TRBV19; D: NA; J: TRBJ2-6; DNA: TGTGCCAGTACCCCGTGGAGCTCTGGGGCCAACGTCCTGACTTTC; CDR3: CASTPWSSGANVLTF
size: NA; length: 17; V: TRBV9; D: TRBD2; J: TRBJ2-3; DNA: TGTGCCAGCAGCTCACTCCCGGGGAGGGCGGGCACAGATACGCAGTATTTT; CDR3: CASSSLPGRAGTDTQYF
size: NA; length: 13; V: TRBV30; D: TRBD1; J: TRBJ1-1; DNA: TGTGCCTGGAGTGCCGGGACAGGATCGCGGGCTTTCTTT; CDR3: CAWSAGTGSRAFF
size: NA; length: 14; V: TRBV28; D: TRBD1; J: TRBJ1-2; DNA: TGTGCCAGCAGTTTAGGGACAGGGGGCTATGGCTACACCTTC; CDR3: CASSLGTGGYGYTF
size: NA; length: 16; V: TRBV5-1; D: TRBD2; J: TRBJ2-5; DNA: TGCGCCAGCAGCTTGTGGACTAGCGGGAGGGAAGAGACCCAGTACTTC; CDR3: CASSLWTSGREETQYF
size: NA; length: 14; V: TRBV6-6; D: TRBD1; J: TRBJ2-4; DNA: TGTGCCAGTACAGGGGGCTGGGCCAAAAACATTCAGTACTTC; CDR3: CASTGGWAKNIQYF
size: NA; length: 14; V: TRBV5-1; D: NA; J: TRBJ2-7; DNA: TGCGCCAGCAGCTTGGAAGGGACAATCTACGAGCAGTACTTC; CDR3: CASSLEGTIYEQYF
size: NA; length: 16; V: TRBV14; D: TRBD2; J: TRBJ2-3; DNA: TGTGCCAGCAGCCAGGGACTAGCGGACCTCCGGGCTACGCAGTATTTT; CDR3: CASSQGLADLRATQYF
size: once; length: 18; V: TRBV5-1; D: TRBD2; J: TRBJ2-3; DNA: TGCGCCAGCAGCCCTCGGACTAGCGGTAAACCGCGCACAGATACGCAGTATTTT; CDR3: CASSPRTSGKPRTDTQYF
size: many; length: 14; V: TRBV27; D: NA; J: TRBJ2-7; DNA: TGTGCCAGCAGTCTAAGATCTGGTGAGGGCAAGCAGTACTTC; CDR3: CASSLRSGEGKQYF
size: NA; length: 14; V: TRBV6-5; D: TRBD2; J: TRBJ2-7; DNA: TGTGCCAGCAGTTACGCGGGAGGAGGCTACGAGCAGTACTTC; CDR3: CASSYAGGGYEQYF
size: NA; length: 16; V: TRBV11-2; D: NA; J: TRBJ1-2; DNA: TGTGCCAGCAGCCCCACCATCCAACAGGGAAGTTATGGCTACACCTTC; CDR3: CASSPTIQQGSYGYTF
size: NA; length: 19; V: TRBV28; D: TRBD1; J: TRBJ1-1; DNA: TGTGCCAGCAGTTTACTATCTCCACCACGGGACAGGGGGAACACTGAAGCTTTCTTT; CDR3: CASSLLSPPRDRGNTEAFF
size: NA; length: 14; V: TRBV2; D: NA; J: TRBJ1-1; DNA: TGTGCCAGCAGTGAGGAGGCTATGAACACTGAAGCTTTCTTT; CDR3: CASSEEAMNTEAFF
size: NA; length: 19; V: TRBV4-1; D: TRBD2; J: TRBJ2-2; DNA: TGCGCCAGCAGCCAAGAGCGGACTAGCGGGGGGGTCACTACCGGGGAGCTGTTTTTT; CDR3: CASSQERTSGGVTTGELFF
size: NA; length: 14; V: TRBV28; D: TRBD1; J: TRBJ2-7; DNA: TGTGCCAGCAGTTTAATGGACAGGGGGCTTGAGCAGTACTTC; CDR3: CASSLMDRGLEQYF
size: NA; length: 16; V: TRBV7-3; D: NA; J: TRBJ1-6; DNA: TGTGCCAGCAGCCATGGTGGGCAACAGGTTAATTCACCCCTCCACTTT; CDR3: CASSHGGQQVNSPLHF
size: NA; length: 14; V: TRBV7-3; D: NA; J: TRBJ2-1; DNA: TGTGCCAGCAGCCTAGGAGGGCCTATCGATGAGCAGTTCTTC; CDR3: CASSLGGPIDEQFF
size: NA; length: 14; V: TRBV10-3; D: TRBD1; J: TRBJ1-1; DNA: TGTGCCACTACCGGGACAGGGATCCGCACTGAAGCTTTCTTT; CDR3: CATTGTGIRTEAFF
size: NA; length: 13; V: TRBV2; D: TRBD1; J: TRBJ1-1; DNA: TGTGCCAGCAGTCAGGGGGAGAACACTGAAGCTTTCTTT; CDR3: CASSQGENTEAFF
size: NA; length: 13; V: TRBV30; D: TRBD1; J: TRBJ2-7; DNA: TGTGCCTCAGCCGGGACAGTGCCCTACGAGCAGTACTTC; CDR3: CASAGTVPYEQYF
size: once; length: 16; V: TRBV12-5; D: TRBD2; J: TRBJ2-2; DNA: TGTGCTAGTGGTTTGGTACTAGCGGGGGCCACCGGGGAGCTGTTTTTT; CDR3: CASGLVLAGATGELFF
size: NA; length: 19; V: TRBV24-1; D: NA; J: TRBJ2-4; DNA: TGTGCCACCAGTGGCCGGGACACCGCCAATGGGGTAGCCAAAAACATTCAGTACTTC; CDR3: CATSGRDTANGVAKNIQYF
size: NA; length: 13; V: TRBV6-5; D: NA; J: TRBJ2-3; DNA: TGTGCCAGCTCTTTGCAGGCCACAGATACGCAGTATTTT; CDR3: CASSLQATDTQYF
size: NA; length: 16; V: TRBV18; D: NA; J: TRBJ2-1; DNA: TGTGCCAGCTCACCACTGCAAGGGGCAGGAAACAATGAGCAGTTCTTC; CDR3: CASSPLQGAGNNEQFF